A selection of T cell receptor beta chains follows, all from one sample in a study of blood T cell repertoires in COVID-19. Assay used: immunoSEQ multiplex PCR; TCRdb lists only in-frame clones, some missing. Here the sample spans 200,000 to 250,000 clones, 85% to 90% being singletons. The specimen sequenced was peripheral blood. Every receptor here comes from a man between 60 and 70 years old with acute or convalescent COVID-19. CDR3s include the opening cysteine and the closing phenylalanine or tryptophan. The order of the fields is J gene, V gene, clone size, CDR3 protein. Some rows mark clone size as missing; the rest say once, few, many or name a class of expanded clone.

j_call: TRBJ2-6
v_call: TRBV7-3
clone_size: -
cdr3_aa: CASSLTGRASSGANVLTF

j_call: TRBJ1-5
v_call: TRBV6-2/TRBV6-3
clone_size: -
cdr3_aa: CASSDGNQPQHF

j_call: TRBJ1-1
v_call: TRBV5-1
clone_size: -
cdr3_aa: CASSPGGAGDTEAFF

j_call: TRBJ2-3
v_call: TRBV6-4
clone_size: -
cdr3_aa: CASSAGTGTTDTQYF

j_call: TRBJ2-5
v_call: TRBV5-4
clone_size: -
cdr3_aa: CASSFGIGGTGETQYF

j_call: TRBJ2-3
v_call: TRBV24-1
clone_size: -
cdr3_aa: CATSDPLGTGADTQYF

j_call: TRBJ2-3
v_call: TRBV24-1
clone_size: -
cdr3_aa: CATSDTGRGTKDTQYF

j_call: TRBJ1-1
v_call: TRBV7-9
clone_size: -
cdr3_aa: CASSLGGTGDTEAFF

j_call: TRBJ2-2
v_call: TRBV5-1
clone_size: -
cdr3_aa: CASSLASGGSGELFF

j_call: TRBJ2-2
v_call: TRBV5-6
clone_size: -
cdr3_aa: CASSLVTGSFGELFF

j_call: TRBJ1-5
v_call: TRBV30
clone_size: -
cdr3_aa: CAWSVFGGSDQPQHF

j_call: TRBJ2-5
v_call: TRBV18
clone_size: -
cdr3_aa: CASSPLSSGGGETQYF

j_call: TRBJ2-7
v_call: TRBV19
clone_size: -
cdr3_aa: CASAQGQSSYEQYF

j_call: TRBJ1-3
v_call: TRBV3-1/TRBV3-2
clone_size: -
cdr3_aa: CASSQALGQGTGNTIYF

j_call: TRBJ1-2
v_call: TRBV13
clone_size: -
cdr3_aa: CASSLAPGGEVSGYTF

j_call: TRBJ2-3
v_call: TRBV6-6
clone_size: -
cdr3_aa: CASFRERGGGYTQYF

j_call: TRBJ2-2
v_call: TRBV5-5
clone_size: -
cdr3_aa: CASSLVWDRGRAGELFF

j_call: TRBJ1-5
v_call: TRBV28
clone_size: -
cdr3_aa: CASSLVGLGQPQHF

j_call: TRBJ2-1
v_call: TRBV9
clone_size: once
cdr3_aa: CASSPPGVAGNNEQFF

j_call: TRBJ2-5
v_call: TRBV5-1
clone_size: -
cdr3_aa: CASSLGLAGARDQYF

j_call: TRBJ2-1
v_call: TRBV2
clone_size: -
cdr3_aa: CASNVQGGEQFF

j_call: TRBJ1-3
v_call: TRBV19
clone_size: -
cdr3_aa: CASSGRGFGNTIYF

j_call: TRBJ2-5
v_call: TRBV5-1
clone_size: -
cdr3_aa: CASSLVRGDQETQYF

j_call: TRBJ1-1
v_call: TRBV27
clone_size: -
cdr3_aa: CASSVGPNTEAFF

j_call: TRBJ2-1
v_call: TRBV18
clone_size: -
cdr3_aa: CASSLDRSYNEQFF

j_call: TRBJ1-3
v_call: TRBV4-1
clone_size: once
cdr3_aa: CASTQGANSGNTIYF

j_call: TRBJ1-5
v_call: TRBV7-9
clone_size: -
cdr3_aa: CATAGGWGSGPQHF

j_call: TRBJ2-4
v_call: TRBV25-1
clone_size: once
cdr3_aa: CASSGGLGNIQYF

j_call: TRBJ1-6
v_call: TRBV27
clone_size: -
cdr3_aa: CASSFSPGQGPSSYNSPLHF

j_call: TRBJ2-3
v_call: TRBV4-3
clone_size: -
cdr3_aa: CASSQGLAGGPGDTQYF

j_call: TRBJ1-5
v_call: TRBV27
clone_size: -
cdr3_aa: CASSLWADEGARQPQHF

j_call: TRBJ1-2
v_call: TRBV4-3
clone_size: -
cdr3_aa: CASSRGGNYGYTF

j_call: TRBJ1-6
v_call: TRBV7-6
clone_size: -
cdr3_aa: CASSSERDRLNSPLHF

j_call: TRBJ1-1
v_call: TRBV7-3
clone_size: -
cdr3_aa: CASSEPQGRLTEAFF

j_call: TRBJ2-3
v_call: TRBV6-5
clone_size: -
cdr3_aa: CATRGTVSTDTQYF

j_call: TRBJ2-7
v_call: TRBV6-6
clone_size: -
cdr3_aa: CASRSTGTSNEQYF

j_call: TRBJ2-1
v_call: TRBV18
clone_size: -
cdr3_aa: CASSPRQGGSYNEQFF

j_call: TRBJ2-5
v_call: TRBV28
clone_size: once
cdr3_aa: CASSKLDRAQETQYF

j_call: TRBJ1-6
v_call: TRBV4-3
clone_size: once
cdr3_aa: CASSTGMDISPLHF

j_call: TRBJ2-7
v_call: TRBV9
clone_size: -
cdr3_aa: CASSVRDRDYEQYF

j_call: TRBJ2-3
v_call: TRBV3-1/TRBV3-2
clone_size: -
cdr3_aa: CASSQPAGDTDTQYF

j_call: TRBJ2-5
v_call: TRBV25-1
clone_size: -
cdr3_aa: CASSAGTGYQETQYF

j_call: TRBJ1-4
v_call: TRBV4-2
clone_size: once
cdr3_aa: CASSQVGRGVEKLFF

j_call: TRBJ2-7
v_call: TRBV2
clone_size: few
cdr3_aa: CASSERDRIYEQYF

j_call: TRBJ2-2
v_call: TRBV18
clone_size: -
cdr3_aa: CASSPLGPGGSTHTGELFF

j_call: TRBJ2-3
v_call: TRBV11-2
clone_size: -
cdr3_aa: CASSADRASSTDTQYF